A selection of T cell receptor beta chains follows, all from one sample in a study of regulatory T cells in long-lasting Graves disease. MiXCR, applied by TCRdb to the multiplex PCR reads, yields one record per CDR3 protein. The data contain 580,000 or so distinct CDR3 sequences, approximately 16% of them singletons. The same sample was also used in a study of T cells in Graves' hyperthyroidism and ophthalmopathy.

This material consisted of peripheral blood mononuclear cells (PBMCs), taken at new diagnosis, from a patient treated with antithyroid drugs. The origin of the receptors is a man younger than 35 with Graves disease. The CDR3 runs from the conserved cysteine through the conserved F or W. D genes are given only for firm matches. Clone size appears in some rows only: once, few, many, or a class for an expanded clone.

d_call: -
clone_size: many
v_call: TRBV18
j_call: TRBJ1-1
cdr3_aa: CASSLGQNVNTEAFF
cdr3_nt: TGTGCCAGCTCACTGGGGCAGAACGTGAACACTGAAGCTTTCTTT

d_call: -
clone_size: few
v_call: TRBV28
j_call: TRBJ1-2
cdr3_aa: CASSNYGYTF
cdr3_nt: TGTGCCAGCAGCAACTATGGCTACACCTTC

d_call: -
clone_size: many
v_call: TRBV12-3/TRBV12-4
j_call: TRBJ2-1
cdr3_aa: CANRRALRQFF
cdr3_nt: TGTGCCAACAGAAGGGCGCTTCGGCAGTTCTTC

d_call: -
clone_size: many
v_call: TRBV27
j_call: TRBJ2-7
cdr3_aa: CASSAGALGYEQYF
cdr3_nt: TGTGCCAGCAGTGCGGGGGCTTTGGGGTACGAGCAGTACTTC

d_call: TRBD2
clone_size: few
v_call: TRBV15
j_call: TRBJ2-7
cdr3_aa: CATSRDRSSGRHEQYF
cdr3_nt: TGTGCCACCAGCAGAGATCGGAGTAGCGGGAGACACGAGCAGTACTTC

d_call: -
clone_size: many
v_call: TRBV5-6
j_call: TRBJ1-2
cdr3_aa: CASSLVGALSYGYTF
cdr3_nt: TGTGCCAGCAGCTTGGTCGGGGCCCTGAGCTATGGCTACACCTTC

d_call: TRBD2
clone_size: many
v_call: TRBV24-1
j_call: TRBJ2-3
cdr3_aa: CATRPGTSGRTDTQYF
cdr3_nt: TGTGCCACCAGGCCAGGGACTAGCGGGAGAACAGATACGCAGTATTTT

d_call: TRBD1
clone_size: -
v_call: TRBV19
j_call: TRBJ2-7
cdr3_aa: CASSRGQGDSYEQYF
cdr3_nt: TGTGCCAGTAGTCGGGGACAGGGGGACTCCTACGAGCAGTACTTC

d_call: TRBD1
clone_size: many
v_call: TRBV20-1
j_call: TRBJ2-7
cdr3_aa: CSATHPSTGRKYEQYF
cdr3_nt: TGCAGTGCTACGCACCCCTCGACAGGGCGGAAGTACGAGCAGTACTTC

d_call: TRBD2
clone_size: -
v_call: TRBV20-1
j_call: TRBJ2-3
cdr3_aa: CSARSLAGVGDTQYF
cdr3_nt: TGCAGTGCTAGGAGTCTAGCGGGAGTCGGGGATACGCAGTATTTT

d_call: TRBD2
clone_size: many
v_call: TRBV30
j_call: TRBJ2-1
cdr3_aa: CAWKSGISYNEQFF
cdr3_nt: TGTGCCTGGAAGAGCGGGATCTCCTACAATGAGCAGTTCTTC

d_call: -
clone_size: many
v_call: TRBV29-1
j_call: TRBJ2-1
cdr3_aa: CSAGHTNEQFF
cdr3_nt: TGCAGCGCTGGACATACCAATGAGCAGTTCTTC

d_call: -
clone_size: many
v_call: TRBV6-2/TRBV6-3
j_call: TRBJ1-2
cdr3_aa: CASSERVYGYTF
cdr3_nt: TGTGCCAGCAGTGAAAGGGTCTATGGCTACACCTTC

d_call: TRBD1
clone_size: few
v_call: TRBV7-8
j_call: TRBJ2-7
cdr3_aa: CASSQGQAPYEQYF
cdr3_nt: TGTGCCAGCAGCCAGGGACAGGCCCCCTACGAGCAGTACTTC

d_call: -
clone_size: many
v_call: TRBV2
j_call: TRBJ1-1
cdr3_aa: CASTTKMNTEAFF
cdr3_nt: TGTGCCAGCACTACAAAAATGAACACTGAAGCTTTCTTT

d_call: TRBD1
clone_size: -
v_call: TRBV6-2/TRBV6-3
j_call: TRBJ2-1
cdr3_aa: CASSYSDRVLSNEQFF
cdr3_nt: TGTGCCAGCAGTTACTCAGACAGGGTACTCAGCAATGAGCAGTTCTTC

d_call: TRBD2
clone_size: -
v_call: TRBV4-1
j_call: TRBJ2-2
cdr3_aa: CASSQAAGGQNTGELFF
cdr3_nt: TGCGCCAGCAGCCAAGCCGCGGGAGGGCAAAACACCGGGGAGCTGTTTTTT

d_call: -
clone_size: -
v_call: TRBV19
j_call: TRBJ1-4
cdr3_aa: CASSTPRWSIDGEKLFF
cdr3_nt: TGTGCCAGTAGTACGCCCCGGTGGAGTATCGACGGGGAAAAACTGTTTTTT

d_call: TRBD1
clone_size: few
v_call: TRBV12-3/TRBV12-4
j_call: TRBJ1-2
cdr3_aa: CASSPGQETYYGYTF
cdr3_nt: TGTGCCAGCAGTCCAGGACAGGAAACTTACTATGGCTACACCTTC

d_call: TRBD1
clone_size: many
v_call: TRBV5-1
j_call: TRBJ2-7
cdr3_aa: CASSLAEQGIPEQYF
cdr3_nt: TGCGCCAGCAGCTTGGCCGAACAGGGGATCCCCGAGCAGTACTTC

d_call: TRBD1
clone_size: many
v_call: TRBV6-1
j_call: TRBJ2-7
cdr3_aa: CASSNDLDRAVREQYF
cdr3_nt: TGTGCCAGCAGTAACGATCTCGACAGGGCTGTTCGCGAGCAGTACTTC

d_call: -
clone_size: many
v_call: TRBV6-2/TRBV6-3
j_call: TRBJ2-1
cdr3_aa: CASSYLGKEQFF
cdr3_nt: TGTGCCAGCAGTTACCTGGGGAAAGAGCAGTTCTTC

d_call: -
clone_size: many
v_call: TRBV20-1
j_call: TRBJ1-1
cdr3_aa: CSAPRGGNTEAFF
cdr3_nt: TGCAGTGCGCCCCGGGGGGGGAACACTGAAGCTTTCTTT

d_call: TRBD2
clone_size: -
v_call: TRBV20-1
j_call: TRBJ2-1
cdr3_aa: CSARDSGRAREQFF
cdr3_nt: TGCAGTGCTAGAGACAGCGGGAGGGCCAGGGAGCAGTTCTTC

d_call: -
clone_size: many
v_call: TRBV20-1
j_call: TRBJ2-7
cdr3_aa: CSATLEERDEQYF
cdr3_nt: TGCAGTGCTACACTAGAGGAAAGGGACGAGCAGTACTTC

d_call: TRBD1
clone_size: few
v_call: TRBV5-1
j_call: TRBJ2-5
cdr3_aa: CASSLGTGLETQYF
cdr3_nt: TGCGCCAGCAGCTTGGGGACAGGTTTAGAGACCCAGTACTTC

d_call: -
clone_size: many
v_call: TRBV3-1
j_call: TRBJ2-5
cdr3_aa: CASSQDFGGTYQETQYF
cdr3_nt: TGTGCCAGCAGCCAAGATTTTGGGGGGACGTACCAAGAGACCCAGTACTTC

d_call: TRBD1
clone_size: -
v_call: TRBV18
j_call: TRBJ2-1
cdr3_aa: CASSPGTGWYNEQFF
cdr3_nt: TGTGCCAGCTCACCTGGGACAGGGTGGTACAATGAGCAGTTCTTC

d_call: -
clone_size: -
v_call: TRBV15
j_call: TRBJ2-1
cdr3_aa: CATSGEAKGEQFF
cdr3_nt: TGTGCCACCAGCGGAGAGGCGAAGGGTGAGCAGTTCTTC

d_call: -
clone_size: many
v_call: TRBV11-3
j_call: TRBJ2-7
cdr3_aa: CASSALGGYEQYF
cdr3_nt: TGTGCCAGCAGCGCGCTAGGTGGCTACGAGCAGTACTTC

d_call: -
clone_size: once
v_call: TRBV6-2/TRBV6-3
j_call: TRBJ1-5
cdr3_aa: CASSEALGGSNQPQHF
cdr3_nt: TGTGCCAGCAGTGAAGCTTTGGGGGGTAGCAATCAGCCCCAGCATTTT

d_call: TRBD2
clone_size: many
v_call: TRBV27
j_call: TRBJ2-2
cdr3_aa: CASSPYEGGGRAGELFF
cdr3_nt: TGTGCCAGCAGTCCGTATGAAGGTGGCGGGAGGGCCGGGGAGCTGTTTTTT

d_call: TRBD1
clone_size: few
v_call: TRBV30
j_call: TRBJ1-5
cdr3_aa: CATSGGLGQPQHF
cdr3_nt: TGTGCCACTTCAGGGGGCTTGGGTCAGCCCCAGCATTTT

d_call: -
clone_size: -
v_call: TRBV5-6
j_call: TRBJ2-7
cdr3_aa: CASSLIGGSREQYF
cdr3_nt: TGTGCCAGCAGCTTGATTGGGGGTTCCCGCGAGCAGTACTTC

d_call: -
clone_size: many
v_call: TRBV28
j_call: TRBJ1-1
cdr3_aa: CASRHRVYYTEAFF
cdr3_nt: TGTGCCAGCAGACACAGGGTTTATTACACTGAAGCTTTCTTT

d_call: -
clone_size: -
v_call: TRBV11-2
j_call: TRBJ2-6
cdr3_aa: CASSWPGAGANVLTF
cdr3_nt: TGTGCCAGCAGCTGGCCCGGGGCTGGGGCCAACGTCCTGACTTTC

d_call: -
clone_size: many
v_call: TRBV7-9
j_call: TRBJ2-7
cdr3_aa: CASKAAPVGSPPYEQYF
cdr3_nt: TGTGCCAGCAAGGCGGCTCCGGTGGGATCGCCACCTTACGAGCAGTACTTC